These T cell receptor beta chains were read from a single sample in a study of cytomegalovirus exposure and HLA in healthy donors. The repertoire was sequenced with immunoSEQ multiplex PCR; TCRdb's copy has only in-frame clones and lacks some. The sample contains about 210,000 clones, 60% to 80% of which appear only once. The sequenced sample consisted of PBMCs. The receptors shown here come from a male donor in good health and CMV-seronegative. Both conserved end residues are trimmed from each CDR3. D genes are given only for firm matches.

TRBJ1-6 - TRBV28 ASSLLDRRNSPLH
TRBJ1-5 - TRBV29-1 SVDTGTANQPQH
TRBJ2-3 - TRBV5-6 ASSPTGSSDTQY
TRBJ2-3 TRBD1 TRBV9 ASSVGDRRQY
TRBJ1-2 TRBD1 TRBV5-1 ASSLYPGQGNGYT
TRBJ1-1 - TRBV7-9 SSSAEGRENTEAF
TRBJ1-5 - TRBV9 ASSLTGNSNQPQH
TRBJ2-2 TRBD2 TRBV10-3 ATLGGGAGELF
TRBJ2-1 - TRBV19 ASSIWRAGPHNEQF
TRBJ2-7 TRBD1 TRBV10-3 AISWVGQGAPEQY
TRBJ2-5 TRBD2 TRBV28 ASKILWTSGGAGETQY
TRBJ2-1 - TRBV25-1 ASTPPTYNEQF
TRBJ2-7 TRBD1 TRBV5-1 ASSARQGDTYEQY
TRBJ1-2 - TRBV27 ASSLSANRVGYGYT
TRBJ1-2 TRBD1 TRBV15 ATSRDIQRTGDNYGYT
TRBJ1-1 TRBD1 TRBV7-3 ASSSTPGQGPNTEAF
TRBJ1-2 - TRBV27 ASSFLANTYYGYT
TRBJ2-3 TRBD2 TRBV7-2 ASSSRTSGSDTQY
TRBJ2-1 - TRBV5-1 ASSAQDTGNNEQF
TRBJ2-7 TRBD1 TRBV29-1 SVIWDRGYEQY
TRBJ2-4 - TRBV25-1 ASSVKYRGNIQY
TRBJ1-2 TRBD1 TRBV11-2 ASSSRQGRVYGYT
TRBJ1-1 TRBD1 TRBV19 ASSNYRGMNTEAF
TRBJ2-2 TRBD2 TRBV15 ATSREGLATGELF
TRBJ2-3 TRBD1 TRBV15 ATSRGGTGARGKQY
TRBJ1-1 - TRBV7-9 STGYAGTEAF
TRBJ2-2 TRBD1 TRBV6-1 ASSRRDRGPGELF
TRBJ2-5 TRBD1 TRBV6-1 ASSEQHIRTGGRETQY
- - TRBV6-4 ASSEGGGRTDSYEQY
TRBJ1-2 TRBD1 TRBV30 AWSVTGAGGYT
TRBJ2-5 TRBD1 TRBV4-2 ASSQDLGRGKETQY
TRBJ2-7 TRBD2 TRBV10-3 AISDGAGAGDEQY
TRBJ2-7 - TRBV28 ASSVTPAGEQY
TRBJ1-2 - TRBV10-3 AISEHNDGDYGYT
TRBJ1-4 TRBD1 TRBV6-6 ASRTRTGGNEKLF
TRBJ2-2 - TRBV14 ASSQDGGFNEELF
TRBJ1-5 - TRBV7-9 ASSLDPGGQPQH
TRBJ2-7 TRBD1 TRBV15 ATSKRTGLTYEQY
TRBJ1-1 - TRBV9 ASSVQEEGNTEAF
TRBJ2-2 TRBD1 TRBV25-1 ASTETGTANTGELF
TRBJ1-5 - TRBV11-1 ASSLGTNQPQH
TRBJ1-1 - TRBV11-3 ASSPQTTAEAF
TRBJ1-6 - TRBV19 ASSIRQDSPLH
TRBJ2-4 - TRBV13 ASSRAAKNIQY
TRBJ2-3 - TRBV7-2 ASSLFQISDTQY
TRBJ2-7 - TRBV27 ASSLSAFYEQY
TRBJ1-4 - TRBV27 ASSFFRGAEKLF
TRBJ2-1 TRBD2 TRBV5-1 ASPTGIAGRHEQF
TRBJ1-2 TRBD1 TRBV18 ASSVTGGMDPYGYT